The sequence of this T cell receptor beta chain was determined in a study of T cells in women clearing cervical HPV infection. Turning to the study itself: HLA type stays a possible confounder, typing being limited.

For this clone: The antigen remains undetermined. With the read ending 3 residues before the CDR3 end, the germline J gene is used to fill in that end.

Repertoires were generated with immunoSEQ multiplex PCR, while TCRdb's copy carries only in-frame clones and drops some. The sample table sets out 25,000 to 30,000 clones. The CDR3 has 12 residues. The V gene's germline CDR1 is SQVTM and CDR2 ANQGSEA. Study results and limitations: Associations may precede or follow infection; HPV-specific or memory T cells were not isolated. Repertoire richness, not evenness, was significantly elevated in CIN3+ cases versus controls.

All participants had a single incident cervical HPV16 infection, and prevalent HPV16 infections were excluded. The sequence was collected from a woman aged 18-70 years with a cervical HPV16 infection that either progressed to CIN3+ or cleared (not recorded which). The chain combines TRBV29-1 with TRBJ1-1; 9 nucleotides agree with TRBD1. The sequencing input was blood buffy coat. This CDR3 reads CSVDPETGGAFF. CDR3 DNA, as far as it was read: TGCAGCGTTGATCCGGAGACAGGGGGG.